A selection of T cell receptor beta chains follows, all from one sample in a study of PD-1 blockade in classical Hodgkin lymphoma. Sequenced by immunoSEQ multiplex PCR; TCRdb stores in-frame clones only, minus some. The sample consists of about 15,000 clones, 91% of them appearing once. The sample was CD8+ T cells from blood. The receptors were sampled from a human donor with classical Hodgkin lymphoma. The CDR3 runs from the conserved cysteine through the conserved F or W. D genes are given only for firm matches.

>TRBJ2-7|TRBV6-1|NA
CASSEWQGYEQYF
>TRBJ1-2|TRBV9|NA
CASSVAPSRANYGYTF
>TRBJ1-5|TRBV7-9|TRBD1
CASNRGGNQPQHF
>TRBJ2-2|TRBV9|NA
CASSPSISGELFF
>TRBJ1-2|TRBV7-3|TRBD1
CASSLQPGQGVGGYTF
>TRBJ2-1|TRBV9|TRBD1
CASSVGQGSYNEQFF
>TRBJ2-1|TRBV4-1|NA
CASSPDSSSEQFF
>TRBJ2-1|TRBV10-3|NA
CAISVKGGEQFF
>TRBJ2-1|TRBV19|TRBD2
CASRTTSGPYNEQFF
>TRBJ1-2|TRBV7-9|NA
CASSLGGLGYYGYTF
>TRBJ2-7|TRBV2|NA
CASRGDMDEQYF
>TRBJ2-1|TRBV5-5|NA
CASSFEGESYNEQFF
>TRBJ2-1|TRBV7-6|TRBD2
CASSLGYGTSVYHEQFF
>TRBJ2-3|TRBV7-3|TRBD2
CASSSGTSGSTDTQYF
>NA|TRBV13|TRBD1
CASSAGTGMHEQYF
>TRBJ2-1|TRBV10-3|TRBD2
CAISGVEREIAYNEQFF
>TRBJ2-7|TRBV11-1|NA
CASTAGLGPEQYF
>TRBJ1-1|TRBV5-4|TRBD1
CASSSRQGDTEAFF